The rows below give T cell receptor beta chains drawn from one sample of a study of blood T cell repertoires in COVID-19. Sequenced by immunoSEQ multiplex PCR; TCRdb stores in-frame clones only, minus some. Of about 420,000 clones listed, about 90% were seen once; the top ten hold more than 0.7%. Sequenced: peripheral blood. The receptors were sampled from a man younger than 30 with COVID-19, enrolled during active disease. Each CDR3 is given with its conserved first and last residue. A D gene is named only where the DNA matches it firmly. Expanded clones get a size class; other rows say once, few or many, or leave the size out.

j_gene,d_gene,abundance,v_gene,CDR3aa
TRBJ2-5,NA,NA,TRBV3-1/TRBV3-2,CASSRGSGGYQETQYF
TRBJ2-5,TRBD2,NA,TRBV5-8,CASTPGLSILETQYF
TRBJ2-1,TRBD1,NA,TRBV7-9,CASSSTGGSPKIDNEQFF
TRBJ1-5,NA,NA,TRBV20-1,CSASGRHSNQPQHF
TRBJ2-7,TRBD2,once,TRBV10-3,CATNHLAGGSPYEQYF
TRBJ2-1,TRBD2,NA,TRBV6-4,CASSLSGSQGNEQFF
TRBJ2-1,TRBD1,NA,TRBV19,CASSIGTVVYNEQFF
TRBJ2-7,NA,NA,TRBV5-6,CASSLPRGYEQYF
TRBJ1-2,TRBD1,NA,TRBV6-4,CASSEGTGLNYGYTF
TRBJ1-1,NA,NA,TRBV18,CASTQGRNTEAFF
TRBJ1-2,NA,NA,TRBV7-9,CASSFPNYGYTF
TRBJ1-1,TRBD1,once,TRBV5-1,CASSSGTAWNTEAFF
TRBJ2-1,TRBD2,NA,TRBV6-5,CAHRGSGTYNEQFF
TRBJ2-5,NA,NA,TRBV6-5,CASSYTGGVIGETQYF
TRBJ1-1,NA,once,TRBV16,CASTLAEVNTEAFF
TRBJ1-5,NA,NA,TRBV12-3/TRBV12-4,CASSPGYNQPQHF
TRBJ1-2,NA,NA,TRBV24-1,CATSEGSYGYTF
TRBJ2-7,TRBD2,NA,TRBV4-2,CASSQTGGRAYEQYF
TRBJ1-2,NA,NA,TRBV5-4,CASSPGGSRHREYGYTF
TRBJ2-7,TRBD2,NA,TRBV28,CASSSGLAGAFEQYF
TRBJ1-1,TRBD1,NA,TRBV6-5,CASITMTGKNTEAFF
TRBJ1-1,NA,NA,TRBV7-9,CASSPGGYTEAFF
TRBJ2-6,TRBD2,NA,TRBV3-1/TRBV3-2,CASSLRRLAGIGANVLTF
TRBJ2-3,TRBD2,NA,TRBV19,CASTVGRLTDTQYF
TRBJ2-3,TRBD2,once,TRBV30,CAWMAGDATQYF
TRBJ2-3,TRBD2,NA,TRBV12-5,CASGRLASTDTQYF
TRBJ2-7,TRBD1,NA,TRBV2,CASHDRGHWYEQYF
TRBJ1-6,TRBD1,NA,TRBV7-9,CASSKGAVNSPLHF
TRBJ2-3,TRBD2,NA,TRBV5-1,CASSPLSGGAFGDTQYF
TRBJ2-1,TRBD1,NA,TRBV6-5,CASRPTGMDYNEQFF
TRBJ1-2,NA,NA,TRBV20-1,CSWTTNYGYTF
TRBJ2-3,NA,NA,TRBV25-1,CASSAAGRDTQYF
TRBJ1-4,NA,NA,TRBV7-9,CASSYDGGNEKLFF
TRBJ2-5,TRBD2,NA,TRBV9,CASSGSGSLQETQYF
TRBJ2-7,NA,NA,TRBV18,CASSPPGQITYEQYF
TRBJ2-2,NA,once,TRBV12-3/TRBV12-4,CASSHQVSGELFF
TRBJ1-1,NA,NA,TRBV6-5,CASSPSLARGTEAFF
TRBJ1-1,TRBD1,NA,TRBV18,CASSHRDRGKNTEAFF
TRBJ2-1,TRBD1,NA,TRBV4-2,CASSYSGTGHNEQFF
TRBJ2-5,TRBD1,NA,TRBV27,CASSFTGGEETQYF
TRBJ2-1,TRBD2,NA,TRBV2,CASSVLSAGGLFF
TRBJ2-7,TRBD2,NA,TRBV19,CASSPPSGSYEQYF
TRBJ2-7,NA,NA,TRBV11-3,CASSLGAENTYEQYF
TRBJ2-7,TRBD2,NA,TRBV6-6,CASRGPTSGSSYEQYF
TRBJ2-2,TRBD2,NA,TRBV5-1,CASSLRLAGVVTGELFF
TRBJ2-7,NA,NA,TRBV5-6,CASSSVNIYEQYF
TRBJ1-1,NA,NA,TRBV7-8,CASSLRVTEAFF
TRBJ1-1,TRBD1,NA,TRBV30,CAWRGQGYTEAFF
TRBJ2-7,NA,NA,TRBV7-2,CASSITGNGEQYF
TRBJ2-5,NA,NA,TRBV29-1,CSVGTRGLYQETQYF